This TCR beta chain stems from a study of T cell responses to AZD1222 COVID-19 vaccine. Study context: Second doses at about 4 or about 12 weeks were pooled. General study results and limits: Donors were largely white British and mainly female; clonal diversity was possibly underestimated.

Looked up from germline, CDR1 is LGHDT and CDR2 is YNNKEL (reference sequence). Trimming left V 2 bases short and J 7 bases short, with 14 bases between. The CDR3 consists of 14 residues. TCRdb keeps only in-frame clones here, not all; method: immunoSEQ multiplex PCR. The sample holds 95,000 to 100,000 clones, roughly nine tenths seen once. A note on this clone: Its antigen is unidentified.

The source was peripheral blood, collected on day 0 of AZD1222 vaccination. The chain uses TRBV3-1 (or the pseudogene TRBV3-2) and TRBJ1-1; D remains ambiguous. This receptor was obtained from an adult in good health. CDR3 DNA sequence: TGTGCCAGCAGCCAACACAGACCTTCTGATGAAGCTTTCTTT. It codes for CASSQHRPSDEAFF.